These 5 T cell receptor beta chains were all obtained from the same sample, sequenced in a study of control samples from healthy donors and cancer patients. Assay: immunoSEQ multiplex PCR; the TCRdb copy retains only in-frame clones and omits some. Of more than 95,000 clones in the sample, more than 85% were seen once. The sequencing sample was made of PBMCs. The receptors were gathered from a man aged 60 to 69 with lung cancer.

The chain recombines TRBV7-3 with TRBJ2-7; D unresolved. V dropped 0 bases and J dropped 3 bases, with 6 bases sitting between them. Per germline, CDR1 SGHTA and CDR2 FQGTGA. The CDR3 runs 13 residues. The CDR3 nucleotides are TGTGCCAGCAGCTTAACGTTCAGCTACGAGCAGTACTTC. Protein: CASSLTFSYEQYF.

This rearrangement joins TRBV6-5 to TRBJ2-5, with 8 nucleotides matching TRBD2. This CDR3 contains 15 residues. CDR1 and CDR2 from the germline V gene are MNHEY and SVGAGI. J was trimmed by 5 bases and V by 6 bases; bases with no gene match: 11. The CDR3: CASRDIGLATETQYF. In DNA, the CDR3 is TGTGCCAGCAGAGACATTGGACTAGCCACCGAGACCCAGTACTTC.

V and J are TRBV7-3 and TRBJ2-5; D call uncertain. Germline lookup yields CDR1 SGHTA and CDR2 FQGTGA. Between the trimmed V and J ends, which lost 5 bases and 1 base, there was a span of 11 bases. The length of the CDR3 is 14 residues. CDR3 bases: TGTGCCAGCAGCCAAGGAGTGGGCCAAGAGACCCAGTACTTC. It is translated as CASSQGVGQETQYF.

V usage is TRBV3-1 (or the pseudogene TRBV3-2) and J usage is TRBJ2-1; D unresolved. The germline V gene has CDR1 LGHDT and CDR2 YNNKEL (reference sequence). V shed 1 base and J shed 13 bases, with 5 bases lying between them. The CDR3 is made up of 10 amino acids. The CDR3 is CASSQGEQFF. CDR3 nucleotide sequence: TGTGCCAGCAGCCAAGGAGAACAGTTCTTC.

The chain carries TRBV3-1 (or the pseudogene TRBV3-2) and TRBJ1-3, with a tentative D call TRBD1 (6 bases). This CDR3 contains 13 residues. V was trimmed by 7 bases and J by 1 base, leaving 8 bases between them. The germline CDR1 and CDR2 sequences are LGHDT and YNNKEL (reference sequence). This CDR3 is CASIDRSGNTIYF. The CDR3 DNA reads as TGTGCCAGCATCGACAGGTCTGGAAACACCATATATTTT.